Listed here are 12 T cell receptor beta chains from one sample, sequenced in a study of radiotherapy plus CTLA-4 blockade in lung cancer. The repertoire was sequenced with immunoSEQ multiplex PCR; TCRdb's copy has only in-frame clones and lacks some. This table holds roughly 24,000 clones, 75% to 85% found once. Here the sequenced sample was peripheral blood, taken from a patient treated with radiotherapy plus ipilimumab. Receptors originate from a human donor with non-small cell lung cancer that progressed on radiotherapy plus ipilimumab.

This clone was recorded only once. CDR3 sequence reads: CASNPGQGYLETQYF. The CDR3 bases are TGTGCCAGCAATCCGGGACAGGGGTATCTGGAGACCCAGTACTTC. This chain links TRBV27 with TRBJ2-5; TRBD1 matches 10 bases. This CDR3 has 15 residues. Germline V gene data show CDR1 as MNHEY and CDR2 as SMNVEV (reference sequence). V dropped 7 bases and J dropped 5; count of bases not matched to a gene: 10.

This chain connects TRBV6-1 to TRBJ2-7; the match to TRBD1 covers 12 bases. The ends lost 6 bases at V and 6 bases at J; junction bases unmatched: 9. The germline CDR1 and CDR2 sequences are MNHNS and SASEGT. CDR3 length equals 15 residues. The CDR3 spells CASSATGTGGLEQYF. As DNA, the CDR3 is TGTGCCAGCAGCGCGACCGGGACAGGGGGCCTCGAGCAGTACTTC.

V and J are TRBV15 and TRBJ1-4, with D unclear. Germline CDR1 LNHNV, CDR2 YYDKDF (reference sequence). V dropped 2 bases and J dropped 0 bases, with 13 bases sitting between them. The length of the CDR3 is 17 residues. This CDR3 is CATSRSGRLATNEKLFF. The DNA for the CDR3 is TGTGCCACCAGCAGATCCGGACGATTAGCAACTAATGAAAAACTGTTTTTT.

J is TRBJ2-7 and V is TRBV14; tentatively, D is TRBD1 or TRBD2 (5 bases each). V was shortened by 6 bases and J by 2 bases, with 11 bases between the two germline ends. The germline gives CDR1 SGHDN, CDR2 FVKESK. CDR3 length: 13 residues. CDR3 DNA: TGTGCCAGCAGGAGGGACGGAGCCTACGAGCAGTACTTC. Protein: CASRRDGAYEQYF.

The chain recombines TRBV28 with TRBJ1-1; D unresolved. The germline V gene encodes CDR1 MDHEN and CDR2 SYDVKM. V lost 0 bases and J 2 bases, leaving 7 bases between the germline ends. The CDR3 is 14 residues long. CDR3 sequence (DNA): TGTGCCAGCAGTTTATGGATGTCCAACACTGAAGCTTTCTTT. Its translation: CASSLWMSNTEAFF.

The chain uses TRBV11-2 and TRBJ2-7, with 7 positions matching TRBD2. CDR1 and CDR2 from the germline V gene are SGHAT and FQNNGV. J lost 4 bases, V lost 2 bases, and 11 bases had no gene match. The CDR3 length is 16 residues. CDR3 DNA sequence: TGTGCCAGCAGCTTAAACTCCGGACTAGTCCCATACGAGCAGTACTTC. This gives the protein CASSLNSGLVPYEQYF.

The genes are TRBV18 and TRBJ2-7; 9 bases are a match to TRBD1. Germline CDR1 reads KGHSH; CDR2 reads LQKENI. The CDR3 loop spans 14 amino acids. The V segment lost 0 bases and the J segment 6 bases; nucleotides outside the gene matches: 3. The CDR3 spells CASSPPDRGREQYF. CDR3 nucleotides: TGTGCCAGCTCACCACCGGACAGGGGTCGCGAGCAGTACTTC.

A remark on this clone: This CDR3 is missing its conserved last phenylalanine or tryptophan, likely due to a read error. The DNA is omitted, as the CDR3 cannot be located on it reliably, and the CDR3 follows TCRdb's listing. CDR3 protein: CASSLLGGATSLG. The chain links TRBV23-1 to TRBJ2-3; the D call of TRBD1 is as the table states it, not checked on the DNA. TRBV23-1 counts as an open reading frame of uncertain function. The CDR3 is 13 residues long, ends included.

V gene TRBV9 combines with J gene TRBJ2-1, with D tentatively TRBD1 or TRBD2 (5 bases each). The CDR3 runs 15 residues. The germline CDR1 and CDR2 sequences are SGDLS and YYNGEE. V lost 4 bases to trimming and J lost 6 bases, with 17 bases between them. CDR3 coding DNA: TGTGCCAGCAGCCCATCTGGGACGTCGCCCAATGAGCAGTTCTTC. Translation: CASSPSGTSPNEQFF.

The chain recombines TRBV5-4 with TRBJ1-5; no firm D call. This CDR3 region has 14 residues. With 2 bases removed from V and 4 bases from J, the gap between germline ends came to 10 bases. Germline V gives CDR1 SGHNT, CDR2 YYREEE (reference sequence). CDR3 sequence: CASSFMGGNQPQHF. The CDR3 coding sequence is TGTGCCAGCAGCTTCATGGGTGGGAATCAGCCCCAGCATTTT.

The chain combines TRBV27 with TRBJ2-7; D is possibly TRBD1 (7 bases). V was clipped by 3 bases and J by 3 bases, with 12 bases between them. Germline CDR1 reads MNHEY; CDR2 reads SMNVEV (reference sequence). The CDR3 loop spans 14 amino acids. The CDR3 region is CASSFGQGGYEQYF. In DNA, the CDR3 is TGTGCCAGCAGTTTTGGGCAGGGGGGCTACGAGCAGTACTTC.

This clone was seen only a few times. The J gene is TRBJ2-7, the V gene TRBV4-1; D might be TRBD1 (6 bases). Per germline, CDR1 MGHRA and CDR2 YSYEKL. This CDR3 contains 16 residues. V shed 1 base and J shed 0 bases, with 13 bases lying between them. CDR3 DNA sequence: TGCGCCAGCAGCCAAGTGGCAGGGGCAAACTCCTACGAGCAGTACTTC. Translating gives CASSQVAGANSYEQYF.